What follows are 26 T cell receptor beta chains derived from one specimen sequenced in a study of beta chain features in type 1 diabetes. cDNA synthesis used the whole RNA isolate, giving expressed TCRB sequences. Profiling relied on immunoSEQ multiplex PCR, and the TCRdb table lists in-frame clones only, not all of them. The table has about 270,000 clones, 14% seen once; the top ten hold more than 0.025%. Material: naive CD4+ T cells from blood. The receptors here all came from a woman aged 40 to 50 in good health.

The chain recombines TRBV9 with TRBJ2-7, with 8 positions matching TRBD1. CDR1 SGDLS and CDR2 YYNGEE come from the germline V gene. The V gene end was trimmed by 3 bases and the J gene end by 2 bases; junction bases not matched to a gene: 4. The CDR3 sequence is 14 residues long. The CDR3 region has the DNA TGTGCCAGCAGCGCCGGGACAGGACCCTACGAGCAGTACTTC. The encoded protein is CASSAGTGPYEQYF.

The chain carries TRBV5-1 and TRBJ2-2, with no clear D. This CDR3 contains 14 residues. The V gene's germline CDR1 is SGHRS and CDR2 YFSETQ. Trimming pared 1 base from V and 7 bases from J, leaving 11 bases between. The CDR3 nucleotides read TGCGCCAGCAGCTTGTCAAACGCGGTCGGGGAGCTGTTTTTT. Translated: CASSLSNAVGELFF.

This clone was counted a few times. The same CDR3 arises from other DNA sequences in this sample as well. V is TRBV7-2 and J is TRBJ1-2; 8 bases are shared with TRBD1. The germline V gene encodes CDR1 SGHTA and CDR2 FQGNSA. J lost 3 bases, V lost 2 bases, and 5 bases had no gene match. This CDR3 is 15 amino acids long. CDR3 sequence: CASSLRQGADYGYTF. DNA of the CDR3: TGTGCCAGCAGCTTAAGGCAGGGGGCGGACTATGGCTACACCTTC.

The CDR3 DNA follows: TGTGCCAGCAGCCGCTCGGGGACTCCAGCCTACAATGAGCAGTTCTTC. This translates into CASSRSGTPAYNEQFF. The chain has TRBV7-6 and TRBJ2-1, with D perhaps matching TRBD2 (6 bases). The germline gives CDR1 SGHVS, CDR2 FNYEAQ. This CDR3 has 16 residues. Trimming cost V 5 bases and J 2 bases, with 16 bases left between them.

CDR3 loop: CASSQDKSALHF. Written as DNA, the CDR3 is TGCGCCAGCAGCCAAGACAAATCGGCCCTCCACTTT. This chain connects TRBV4-1 to TRBJ1-6; D not resolved. Between the trimmed V and J ends, which lost 0 bases and 14 bases, there was a span of 8 bases. Germline lookup yields CDR1 MGHRA and CDR2 YSYEKL. The CDR3 sequence is 12 residues long.

This clone came up a few times. The chain joins TRBV7-6 to TRBJ1-1, with D hard to call. The CDR3 extends over 14 amino acids. Germline CDR1 and CDR2: SGHVS and FNYEAQ. Trimming removed 0 bases from V and 2 bases from J, with 7 bases in between. CDR3 in amino acids: CASSLAEGNTEAFF. The CDR3 nucleotides are TGTGCCAGCAGCTTAGCGGAGGGAAACACTGAAGCTTTCTTT.

This clone was counted only a few times. J is TRBJ2-7 and V is TRBV5-4; a possible D gene is TRBD1 (6 bases). Germline CDR1 reads SGHNT; CDR2 reads YYREEE (reference sequence). The V end lost 0 bases, the J end lost 5 bases, and 15 bases lay between the germline ends. This CDR3 is 15 amino acids long. CDR3 DNA sequence: TGTGCCAGCAGCTTGGCAGGGGCGAAATTTAACGAGCAGTACTTC. This codes for CASSLAGAKFNEQYF. The full variable domain, completed using reference TRBV5-4 and TRBJ2-7, is ETGVTQSPTHLIKTRGQQVTLRCSSQSGHNTVSWYQQALGQGPQFIFQYYREEENGRGNFPPRFSGLQFPNYSSELNVNALELDDSALYLCASSLAGAKFNEQYFGPGTRLTVT.

CDR3 DNA: TGTGCCAGCAGCCCGCGTGGACAGGGGACGGCTGAAGCTTTCTTT. Encoded protein: CASSPRGQGTAEAFF. This chain links TRBV4-2 with TRBJ1-1; 9 positions agree with TRBD1. This CDR3 has 15 residues. In germline, CDR1 is LGHNA, CDR2 YNFKEQ. V lost 4 bases, J lost 6 bases, and 9 bases stayed unmatched.

This clone was picked up a small number of times. The chain joins TRBV4-1 to TRBJ2-1; TRBD2 agrees at 13 bases. The CDR3 is made up of 18 amino acids. The trim removed 4 bases at V and 5 bases at J, leaving 11 bases unmatched. The V gene's germline CDR1 is MGHRA and CDR2 YSYEKL. The CDR3 here is CASSPTTSGGADHNEQFF. DNA for the CDR3: TGCGCCAGCAGCCCGACCACTAGCGGGGGGGCCGACCACAATGAGCAGTTCTTC.

This chain uses TRBV6-4 with TRBJ2-6; maybe TRBD1 (5 bases). From germline, CDR1 is MRHNA and CDR2 SNTAGT. V lost 2 bases and J 4 bases, leaving 9 bases between the germline ends. The CDR3 is made up of 15 amino acids. The CDR3 coding sequence is TGTGCCAGCAGTGACGCACAGGCCGGGGCCAACGTCCTGACTTTC. This gives the protein CASSDAQAGANVLTF.

This clone was detected only a few times. The chain uses TRBV11-3 and TRBJ2-3; no firm D call. The CDR3 runs 12 residues. Trimming stripped 4 bases from V and 6 bases from J, with 8 bases between. CDR1 and CDR2 (germline): SGHNT, YENEEA. CDR3 amino acids: CASSSLGDTQYF. In DNA form, the CDR3 reads TGTGCCAGCAGCTCCCTCGGGGATACGCAGTATTTT.

This clone was observed a few times. This CDR3 is CASSARGPDNQPQHF. The CDR3 DNA sequence: TGCGCCAGCAGCGCCAGGGGGCCCGACAATCAGCCCCAGCATTTT. The rearrangement joins TRBV4-1 to TRBJ1-5; 8 bases agree with TRBD1. Per germline, CDR1 MGHRA and CDR2 YSYEKL. Trimming cost V 5 bases and J 3 bases; bases outside gene matches: 6. This CDR3 comprises 15 residues.

This clone was counted between two and nine times. This chain joins TRBV5-1 and TRBJ2-3; 10 positions match TRBD2. Germline-derived CDR1 and CDR2 are SGHRS and YFSETQ. This CDR3 spans 16 amino acids. V lost 4 bases, J lost 1 base, and 6 bases stayed unmatched. CDR3 nucleotide sequence: TGCGCCAGCAGCACCGGACTAGCGGCTGGCACAGATACGCAGTATTTT. Residues: CASSTGLAAGTDTQYF. Variable domain in full (rest from reference TRBV5-1 and TRBJ2-3): KAGVTQTPRYLIKTRGQQVTLSCSPISGHRSVSWYQQTPGQGLQFLFEYFSETQRNKGNFPGRFSGRQFSNSRSEMNVSTLELGDSALYLCASSTGLAAGTDTQYFGPGTRLTVL.

This clone appeared a few times. The V call is TRBV27, the J call TRBJ1-6; 10 positions match TRBD1. The CDR3 sequence is 17 residues long. V lost 2 bases and J lost 9; bases outside the gene matches: 10. Per germline, CDR1 MNHEY and CDR2 SMNVEV (reference sequence). The CDR3 here is CASSLPRWDRGRSPLHF. CDR3 bases: TGTGCCAGCAGTTTACCCCGTTGGGACAGGGGACGTTCACCCCTCCACTTT.

This clone was counted ten times or more. The chain joins TRBV14 to TRBJ2-1; D unclear. Per the germline V gene, CDR1 is SGHDN and CDR2 is FVKESK. Trimming cost V 5 bases and J 5 bases, with 4 bases left between them. The CDR3 is made up of 11 amino acids. For the CDR3, the DNA is TGTGCCAGCAGCTCGGACAATGAGCAGTTCTTC. Protein sequence: CASSSDNEQFF.

Only a few counts were recorded for this clone. The chain joins TRBV4-3 to TRBJ1-2; weak D call: TRBD1 (6 bases). The V end lost 3 bases, the J end lost 4 bases, and 15 bases lay between the germline ends. CDR1 is LGHNA and CDR2 is YSLEER in the germline V gene. The CDR3 is 15 amino acids. The CDR3: CASSHEIQGTYGYTF. The CDR3 DNA reads as TGCGCCAGCAGCCATGAAATACAGGGAACCTATGGCTACACCTTC.

This chain joins TRBV25-1 and TRBJ2-3, with 7 bases that match TRBD1. CDR1 is MGHDK, CDR2 SYGVNS, per germline. After removal of 3 bases from V and 7 bases from J, the junction contained 4 bases not matched to a gene. The CDR3 is 13 residues long. The CDR3 reads CASSDLRGNTQYF. The DNA of the CDR3 is TGTGCCAGCAGTGACCTCAGGGGGAATACGCAGTATTTT.

This chain connects TRBV19 to TRBJ2-1; the match to TRBD1 covers 9 bases. The CDR3 extends over 14 amino acids. The V segment lost 9 bases and the J segment 4 bases; nucleotides outside the gene matches: 7. Germline values: CDR1 LNHDA, CDR2 SQIVND (reference sequence). The CDR3 reads CASYGQGTYNEQFF. The CDR3 bases are TGTGCCAGCTATGGACAGGGGACTTACAATGAGCAGTTCTTC. The entire variable domain, with the rest obtained from reference TRBV19 and TRBJ2-1, is as follows: DGGITQSPKYLFRKEGQNVTLSCEQNLNHDAMYWYRQDPGQGLRLIYYSQIVNDFQKGDIAEGYSVSREKKESFPLTVTSAQKNPTAFYLCASYGQGTYNEQFFGPGTRLTVL.

This clone has a handful of counts. V gene TRBV5-1 combines with J gene TRBJ2-1, with a possible D match to TRBD2 (5 bases). Germline values: CDR1 SGHRS, CDR2 YFSETQ. The length of the CDR3 is 14 residues. Trimming left V 1 base short and J 7 bases short, with 12 bases between. In DNA form, the CDR3 reads TGCGCCAGCAGCTTGAACGGACTGGCGAATGAGCAGTTCTTC. Protein: CASSLNGLANEQFF.

The chain is built from TRBV7-9 and TRBJ1-2; D ambiguous. Germline lookup yields CDR1 SEHNR and CDR2 FQNEAQ (reference sequence). The CDR3 runs 13 residues. V was pared by 5 bases and J by 6 bases, with 13 bases between. In DNA form, the CDR3 reads TGTGCCAGCAGCCCGCAGGTGTACCATGGCTACACCTTC. This encodes CASSPQVYHGYTF.

The rearrangement joins TRBV6-5 to TRBJ2-7; 7 bases agree with TRBD1. V gave up 6 bases and J gave up 3 bases; unmatched junction bases: 11. The length of the CDR3 is 15 residues. CDR1 MNHEY and CDR2 SVGAGI come from the germline V gene. The chain's CDR3 is CASSQTGSVVYEQYF. Here the CDR3 DNA reads TGTGCCAGCAGCCAGACAGGGTCGGTTGTCTACGAGCAGTACTTC.

There are a few counts of this clone. This chain links TRBV6-6 with TRBJ2-2, with D perhaps TRBD1 (6 bases). The germline V gene encodes CDR1 MNHNY and CDR2 SVGAGI (reference sequence). V was cut by 3 bases and J by 6 bases, with 14 bases left in between. The length of the CDR3 is 15 residues. Written as DNA, the CDR3 is TGTGCCAGCAGTTATGGAGCAGGGGTTGCCGGGGAGCTGTTTTTT. This codes for CASSYGAGVAGELFF.

The gene calls are TRBV12-5 and TRBJ2-3; D unclear. Trimming shortened V by 6 bases and J by 4 bases, and 11 bases separated the two germline ends. The CDR3 extends over 13 amino acids. Per germline, CDR1 LGHNT and CDR2 FRNRAP. CDR3 DNA: TGTGCTAGTGGCCCCGATGGAGCAGATACGCAGTATTTT. This translates into CASGPDGADTQYF.

The table lists this clone with many counts. The chain joins TRBV28 to TRBJ2-5, with D possibly matching TRBD1 (5 bases). Trimming shortened V by 7 bases and J by 7 bases, and 7 bases separated the two germline ends. The CDR3 extends over 10 amino acids. Germline V gene data show CDR1 as MDHEN and CDR2 as SYDVKM. The CDR3 DNA follows: TGTGCCAGCAAAAGGGGGACCCAGTACTTC. This codes for CASKRGTQYF.

The rearrangement joins TRBV6-5 to TRBJ2-7; D is possibly TRBD1 (7 bases). V was clipped by 6 bases and J by 2 bases, with 17 bases between them. From germline, CDR1 is MNHEY and CDR2 SVGAGI. There are 15 residues in the CDR3. The CDR3 bases are TGTGCCAGCAGAATGGGGCAGGGGGGCACCTACGAGCAGTACTTC. Translation gives CASRMGQGGTYEQYF.

This chain uses TRBV7-8 with TRBJ1-1; 8 positions agree with TRBD1. This CDR3 region has 14 residues. The germline V gene encodes CDR1 SGHVS and CDR2 FQNEAQ. The trim removed 4 bases at V and 4 bases at J, leaving 5 bases unmatched. Written as DNA, the CDR3 is TGTGCCAGCAGCTCGGGACAGGTTTTCACTGAAGCTTTCTTT. It specifies CASSSGQVFTEAFF.